The sequence of this TCR beta chain was determined in a study of blood T cell repertoires in COVID-19. Study information: Samples came from the United States, Italy and Spain, spanning acute and convalescent COVID-19. T cells, B-cell-depleted T cells, or PBMCs supplied cDNA or gDNA.

The V segment lost 6 bases and the J segment 5 bases; nucleotides outside the gene matches: 11. Looked up from germline, CDR1 is SNHLY and CDR2 is FYNNEI. The CDR3 consists of 15 residues. Original analysis: Reference gene primer amplification gave estimated nucleated cell counts. Repertoires were generated with immunoSEQ multiplex PCR, while TCRdb's copy carries only in-frame clones and drops some. V and J calls and clone size are as listed in that table; D and trimming were resolved from the DNA. The sample holds 60,000 to 80,000 clones, 88% seen once. V and J are TRBV2 and TRBJ1-2; 8 nucleotides match TRBD1. The sequenced sample consisted of peripheral blood. This receptor was taken from a human donor in a cohort sampled during active COVID-19. For the CDR3, the DNA is TGTGCCAGCAGGACTGGACAGGGCGGGCTTTATGGCTACACCTTC. It codes for CASRTGQGGLYGYTF. The full variable domain, with the rest looked up from reference TRBV2 and TRBJ1-2, is EPEVTQTPSHQVTQMGQEVILRCVPISNHLYFYWYRQILGQKVEFLVSFYNNEISEKSEIFDDQFSVERPDGSNFTLKIRSTKLEDSAMYFCASRTGQGGLYGYTFGSGTRLTVV.